This T cell receptor (beta chain) was sequenced in a study of blood T cell repertoires in COVID-19. On the study more broadly: Researchers got acute and convalescent COVID-19 samples from the United States, Italy and Spain. Sources were T cells, B-cell-depleted T cells, or PBMCs; the material itself was cDNA or gDNA.

J was trimmed by 9 bases and V by 0 bases; bases with no gene match: 2. Looked up from germline, CDR1 is LGHNT and CDR2 is FRNRAP. CDR3 length equals 13 residues. For this clone: Other DNA sequences in this sample translate to the same CDR3.

In the source study's methods: By means of reference gene primer amplification, nucleated cell counts were estimated. Assay used: immunoSEQ multiplex PCR; TCRdb lists only in-frame clones, some missing. The V and J calls and clone size come from that table; D and trimming were worked out from the DNA. Counted here are some 97,000 clones, 85% to 90% occurring once; the ten biggest clones make up roughly 13%. The source of this sequence is a human donor in a cohort sampled during active COVID-19. The genes are TRBV12-5 and TRBJ2-3; 8 bases agree with TRBD2. The specimen was peripheral blood. CDR3 DNA: TGTGCTAGTGGTTTGGTGGGCGGGGGGACGCAGTATTTT. Translating gives CASGLVGGGTQYF.